This TCR beta chain was documented in a study of shared clonotypes between healthy human individuals. The protocol was immunoSEQ multiplex PCR, while the TCRdb copy is restricted to in-frame clones and leaves out a portion. The sample has about 2.4 million clones, approximately 90% seen once. A remark on this clone: The sample carries other DNA sequences with the same CDR3.

Material for sequencing was naive CD4+ T cells sorted from blood. Regarding subset: CD45RA+ positively selected. This TCR came from a man younger than 35 in good health.

The chain's CDR3 is CSATRGTEAFF. The CDR3, as DNA: TGCAGTGCTACCCGTGGCACTGAAGCTTTCTTT. The chain joins TRBV20-1 to TRBJ1-1; D gene unclear. Per germline, CDR1 DFQATT and CDR2 SNEGSKA (reference sequence). V gave up 4 bases and J gave up 4 bases, with 7 bases separating them. This CDR3 spans 11 amino acids.